This TCR beta chain was profiled in a study of shared clonotypes between healthy human individuals. To note about this clone: Its specificity is unknown.

The CDR3 totals 16 residues. Germline values: CDR1 SGDLS, CDR2 YYNGEE. Trimming stripped 7 bases from V and 4 bases from J, with 21 bases between. All participating donors were Caucasian adults from Nashville, Tennessee. The repertoire was sequenced with immunoSEQ multiplex PCR; TCRdb's copy has only in-frame clones and lacks some. The table shows 950,000 to 1,100,000 clones, with about 80% occurring only once. Study results and caveats: The study found about 5.1% of naive CD4 clonotypes shared across several donors.

The origin of this receptor is a young man in good health. The sequenced material came from memory CD4+ T cells sorted from blood. Subset indicated: CD45RA-negative fraction. The chain uses TRBV9 and TRBJ1-3, with D hard to call. CDR3 DNA sequence: TGTGCCAGCCCTAAAAGAGCCGGGTTACCAGGAAACACCATATATTTT. Protein: CASPKRAGLPGNTIYF.